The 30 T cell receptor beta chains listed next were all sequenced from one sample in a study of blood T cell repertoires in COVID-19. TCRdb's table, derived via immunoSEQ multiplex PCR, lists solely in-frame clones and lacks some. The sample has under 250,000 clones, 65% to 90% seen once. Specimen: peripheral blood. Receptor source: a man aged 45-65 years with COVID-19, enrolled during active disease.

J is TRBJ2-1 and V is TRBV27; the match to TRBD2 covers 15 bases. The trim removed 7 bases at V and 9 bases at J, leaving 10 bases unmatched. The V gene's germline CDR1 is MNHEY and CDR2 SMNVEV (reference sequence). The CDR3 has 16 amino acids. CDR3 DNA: TGTGCCAGCACCCGCCCGGGACTAGCGGGGGGAGGTGAGCAGTTCTTC. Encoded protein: CASTRPGLAGGGEQFF.

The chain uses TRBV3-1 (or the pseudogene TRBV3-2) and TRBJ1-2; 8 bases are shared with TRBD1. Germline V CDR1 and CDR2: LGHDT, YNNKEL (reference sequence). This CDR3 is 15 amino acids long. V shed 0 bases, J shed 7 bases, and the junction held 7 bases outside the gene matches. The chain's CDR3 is CASSQDVTGDGGYTF. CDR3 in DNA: TGTGCCAGCAGCCAAGACGTGACAGGGGATGGTGGCTACACCTTC.

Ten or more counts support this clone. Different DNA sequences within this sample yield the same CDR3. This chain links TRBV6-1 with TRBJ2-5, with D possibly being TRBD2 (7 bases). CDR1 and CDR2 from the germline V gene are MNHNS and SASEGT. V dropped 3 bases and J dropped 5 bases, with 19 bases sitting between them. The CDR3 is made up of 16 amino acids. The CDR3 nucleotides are TGTGCCAGCAGTGACGCGGGGAGGGGGGCTGGGGAGACCCAGTACTTC. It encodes CASSDAGRGAGETQYF.

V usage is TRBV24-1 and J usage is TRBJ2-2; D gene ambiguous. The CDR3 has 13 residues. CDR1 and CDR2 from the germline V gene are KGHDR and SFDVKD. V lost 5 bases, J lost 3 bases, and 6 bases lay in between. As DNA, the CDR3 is TGTGCCACCAGTGGACACGACACCGGGGAGCTGTTTTTT. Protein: CATSGHDTGELFF.

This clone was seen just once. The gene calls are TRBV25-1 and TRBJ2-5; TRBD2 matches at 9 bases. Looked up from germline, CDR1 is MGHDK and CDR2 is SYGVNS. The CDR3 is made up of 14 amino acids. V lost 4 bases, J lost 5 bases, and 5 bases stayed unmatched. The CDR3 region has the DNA TGTGCCAGCAGTGTGGTAGCGGGAGCCGAGACCCAGTACTTC. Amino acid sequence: CASSVVAGAETQYF. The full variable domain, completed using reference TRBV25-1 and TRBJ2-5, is EADIYQTPRYLVIGTGKKITLECSQTMGHDKMYWYQQDPGMELHLIHYSYGVNSTEKGDLSSESTVSRIRTEHFPLTLESARPSHTSQYLCASSVVAGAETQYFGPGTRLLVL.

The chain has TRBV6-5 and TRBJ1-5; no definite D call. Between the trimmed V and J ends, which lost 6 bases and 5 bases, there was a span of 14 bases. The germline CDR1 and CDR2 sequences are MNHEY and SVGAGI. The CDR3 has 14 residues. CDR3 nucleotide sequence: TGTGCCAGCAGCGTCGTCAGCACAGATCAGCCCCAGCATTTT. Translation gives CASSVVSTDQPQHF.

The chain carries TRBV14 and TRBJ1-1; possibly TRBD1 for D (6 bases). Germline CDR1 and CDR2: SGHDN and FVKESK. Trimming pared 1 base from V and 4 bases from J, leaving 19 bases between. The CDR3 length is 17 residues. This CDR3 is CASSQGFGSRGGTEAFF. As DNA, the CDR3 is TGTGCCAGCAGCCAAGGGTTCGGTTCGAGGGGGGGCACTGAAGCTTTCTTT.

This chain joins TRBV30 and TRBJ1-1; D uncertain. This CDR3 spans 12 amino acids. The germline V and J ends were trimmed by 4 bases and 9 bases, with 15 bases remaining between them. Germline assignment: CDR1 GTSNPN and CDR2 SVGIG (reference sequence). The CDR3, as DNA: TGTGCCTGGATAAACCAGAACGTGAAAGCTTTCTTT. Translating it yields CAWINQNVKAFF.

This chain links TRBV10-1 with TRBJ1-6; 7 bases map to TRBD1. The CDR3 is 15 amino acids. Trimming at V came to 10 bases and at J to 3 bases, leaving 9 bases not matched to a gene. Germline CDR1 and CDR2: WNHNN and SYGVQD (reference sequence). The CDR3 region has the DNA TGCGCCAACGAATCAGACAGGGACTATAATTCACCCCTCCACTTT. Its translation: CANESDRDYNSPLHF.

CDR3 protein: CASSQGRQYTGELFF. The CDR3 DNA follows: TGCGCCAGCAGCCAAGGTAGACAGTACACCGGGGAGCTGTTTTTT. V usage is TRBV4-3 and J usage is TRBJ2-2; possibly TRBD1 for D (5 bases). Trimming pared 1 base from V and 3 bases from J, leaving 9 bases between. Germline CDR1 is LGHNA and CDR2 is YSLEER. This CDR3 has 15 residues.

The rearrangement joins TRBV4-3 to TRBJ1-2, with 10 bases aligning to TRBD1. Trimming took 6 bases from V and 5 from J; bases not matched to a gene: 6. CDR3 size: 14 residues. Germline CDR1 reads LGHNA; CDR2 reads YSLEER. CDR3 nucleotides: TGCGCCAGCAGTCAGGGGACAGGGGATTATGGCTACACCTTC. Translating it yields CASSQGTGDYGYTF.

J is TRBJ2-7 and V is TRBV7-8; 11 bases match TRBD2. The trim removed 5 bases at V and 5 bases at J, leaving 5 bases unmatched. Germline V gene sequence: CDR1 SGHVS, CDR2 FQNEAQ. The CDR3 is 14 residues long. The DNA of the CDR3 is TGTGCCAGCAGCCTTAGCGGGGGGGCAAACGAGCAGTACTTC. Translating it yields CASSLSGGANEQYF.

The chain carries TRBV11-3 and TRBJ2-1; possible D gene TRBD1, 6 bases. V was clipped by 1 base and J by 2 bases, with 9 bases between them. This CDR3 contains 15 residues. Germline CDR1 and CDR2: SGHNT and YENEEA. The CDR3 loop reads CASSLAQGPYNEQFF. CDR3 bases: TGTGCCAGCAGCTTAGCACAGGGTCCCTACAATGAGCAGTTCTTC.

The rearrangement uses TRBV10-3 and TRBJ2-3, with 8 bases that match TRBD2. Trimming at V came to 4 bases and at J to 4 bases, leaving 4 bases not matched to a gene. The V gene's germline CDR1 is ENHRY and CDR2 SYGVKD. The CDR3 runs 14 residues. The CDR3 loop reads CAISAGGGADTQYF. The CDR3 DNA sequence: TGTGCCATCAGTGCCGGGGGGGGCGCAGATACGCAGTATTTT.

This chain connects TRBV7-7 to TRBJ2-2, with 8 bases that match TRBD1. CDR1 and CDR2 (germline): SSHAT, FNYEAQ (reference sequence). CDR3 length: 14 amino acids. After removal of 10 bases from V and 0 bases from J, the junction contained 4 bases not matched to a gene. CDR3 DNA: TGTGCCACCTCGACAGGGGCGAACACCGGGGAGCTGTTTTTT. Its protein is CATSTGANTGELFF.

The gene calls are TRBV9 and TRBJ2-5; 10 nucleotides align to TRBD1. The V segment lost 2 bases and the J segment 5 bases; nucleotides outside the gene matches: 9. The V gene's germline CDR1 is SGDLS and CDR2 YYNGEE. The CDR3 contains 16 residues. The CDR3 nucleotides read TGTGCCAGCAGCGTTTCGCGGGACAGGGGAGCGGAGACCCAGTACTTC. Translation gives CASSVSRDRGAETQYF.

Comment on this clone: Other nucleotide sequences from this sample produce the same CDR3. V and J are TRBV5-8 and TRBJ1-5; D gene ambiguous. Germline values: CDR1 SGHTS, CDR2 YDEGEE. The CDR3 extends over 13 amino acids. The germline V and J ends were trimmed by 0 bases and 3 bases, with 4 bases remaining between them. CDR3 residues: CASSLALNQPQHF. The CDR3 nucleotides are TGTGCCAGCAGCTTGGCCCTCAATCAGCCCCAGCATTTT.

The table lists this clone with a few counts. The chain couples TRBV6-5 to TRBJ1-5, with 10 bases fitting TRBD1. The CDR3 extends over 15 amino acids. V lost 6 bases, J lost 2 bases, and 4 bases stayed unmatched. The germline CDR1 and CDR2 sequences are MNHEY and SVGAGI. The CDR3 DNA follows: TGTGCCAGCAGGGGCGGGACAGGGGGCAATCAGCCCCAGCATTTT. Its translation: CASRGGTGGNQPQHF.

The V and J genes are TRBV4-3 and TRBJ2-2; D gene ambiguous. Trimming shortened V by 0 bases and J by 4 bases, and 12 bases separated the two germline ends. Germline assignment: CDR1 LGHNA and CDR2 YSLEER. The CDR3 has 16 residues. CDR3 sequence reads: CASSQDRGQPTGELFF. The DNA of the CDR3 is TGCGCCAGCAGCCAAGATCGAGGCCAGCCCACCGGGGAGCTGTTTTTT.

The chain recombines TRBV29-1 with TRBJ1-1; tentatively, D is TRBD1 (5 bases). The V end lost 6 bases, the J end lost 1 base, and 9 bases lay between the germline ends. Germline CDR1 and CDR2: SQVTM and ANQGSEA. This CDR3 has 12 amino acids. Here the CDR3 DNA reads TGCAGCGTACCCACAGGGAACACTGAAGCTTTCTTT. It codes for CSVPTGNTEAFF.

CDR3 nucleotide sequence: TGTGCCAGCAGTTACACTAGCGGGACCTACGAGCAGTACTTC. Amino acid sequence: CASSYTSGTYEQYF. The chain uses TRBV6-6 and TRBJ2-7; 10 bases line up with TRBD2. The CDR3 totals 14 residues. The V segment lost 2 bases and the J segment 2 bases; nucleotides outside the gene matches: 0. Germline CDR1 MNHNY, CDR2 SVGAGI (reference sequence).

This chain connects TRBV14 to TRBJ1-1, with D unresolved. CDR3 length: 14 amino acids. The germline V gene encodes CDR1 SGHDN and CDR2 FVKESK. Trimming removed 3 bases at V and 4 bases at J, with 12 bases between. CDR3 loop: CASSHSTDFTEAFF. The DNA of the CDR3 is TGTGCCAGCAGCCATAGCACCGACTTCACTGAAGCTTTCTTT.

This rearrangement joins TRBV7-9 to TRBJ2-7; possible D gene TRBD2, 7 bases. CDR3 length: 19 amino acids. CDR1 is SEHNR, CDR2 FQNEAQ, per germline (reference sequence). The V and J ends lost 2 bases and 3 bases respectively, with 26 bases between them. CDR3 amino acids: CASSLRGGDTGKRGYEQYF. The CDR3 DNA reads TGTGCCAGCAGCTTAAGGGGAGGGGACACGGGAAAGCGGGGCTACGAGCAGTACTTC.

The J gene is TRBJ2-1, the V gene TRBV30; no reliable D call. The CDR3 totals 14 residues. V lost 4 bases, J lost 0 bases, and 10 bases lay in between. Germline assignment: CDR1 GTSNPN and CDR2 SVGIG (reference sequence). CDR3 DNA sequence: TGTGCCTGGAAATTAGTGAGCTCCTACAATGAGCAGTTCTTC. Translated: CAWKLVSSYNEQFF.

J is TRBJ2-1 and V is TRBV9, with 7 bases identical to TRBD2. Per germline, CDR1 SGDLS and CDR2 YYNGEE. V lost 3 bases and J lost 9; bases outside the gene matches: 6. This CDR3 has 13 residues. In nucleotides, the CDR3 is TGTGCCAGCAGCGGAGACGGACTAGTTGAGCAGTTCTTC. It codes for CASSGDGLVEQFF.

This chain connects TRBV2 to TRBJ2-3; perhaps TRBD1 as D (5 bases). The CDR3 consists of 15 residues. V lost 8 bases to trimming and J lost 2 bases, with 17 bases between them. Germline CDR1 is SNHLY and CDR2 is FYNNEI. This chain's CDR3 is CASGPGIALTDTQYF. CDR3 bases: TGTGCCAGCGGGCCAGGGATCGCACTCACAGATACGCAGTATTTT.

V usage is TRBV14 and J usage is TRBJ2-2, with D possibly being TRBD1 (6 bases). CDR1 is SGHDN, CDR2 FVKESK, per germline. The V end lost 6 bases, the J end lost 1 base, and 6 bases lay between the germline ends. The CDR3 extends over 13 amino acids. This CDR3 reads CASRQGNTGELFF. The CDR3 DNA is TGTGCCAGCAGACAGGGGAACACCGGGGAGCTGTTTTTT.

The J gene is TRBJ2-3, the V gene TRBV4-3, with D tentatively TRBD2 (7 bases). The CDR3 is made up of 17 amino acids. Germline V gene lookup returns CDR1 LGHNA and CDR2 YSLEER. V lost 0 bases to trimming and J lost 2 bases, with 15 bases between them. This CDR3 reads CASSQDRSGGPTDTQYF. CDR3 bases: TGCGCCAGCAGCCAAGATAGGTCCGGGGGGCCCACAGATACGCAGTATTTT.

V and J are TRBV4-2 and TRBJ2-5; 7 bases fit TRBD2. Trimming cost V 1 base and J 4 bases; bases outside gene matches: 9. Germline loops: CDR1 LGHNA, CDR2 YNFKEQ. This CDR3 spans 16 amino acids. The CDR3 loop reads CASSQVGSGDRETQYF. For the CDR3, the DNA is TGTGCCAGCAGCCAAGTCGGGAGCGGGGACCGAGAGACCCAGTACTTC.

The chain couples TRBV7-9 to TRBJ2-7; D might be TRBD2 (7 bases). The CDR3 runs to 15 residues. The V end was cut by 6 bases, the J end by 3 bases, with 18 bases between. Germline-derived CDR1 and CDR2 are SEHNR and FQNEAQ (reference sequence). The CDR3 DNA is TGTGCCAGCAGTCCAAAGGGGGGGATGGGCTACGAGCAGTACTTC. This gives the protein CASSPKGGMGYEQYF.